The 11 T cell receptor beta chains in this list originate from one sample, sequenced in a study of CD8+ T cells in alopecia areata. Reverse transcription of extracted RNA yielded cDNA, which provided the sequencing template. The repertoire was sequenced with immunoSEQ multiplex PCR; TCRdb's copy has only in-frame clones and lacks some. This repertoire shows approximately 150,000 clones, approximately 60% found once; its top ten account for about 4.4%. Source material: CD4+ T cells sorted from blood. These receptor sequences come from a human donor in good health.

The chain combines TRBV7-9 with TRBJ2-1; TRBD2 agrees at 9 bases. The V segment lost 3 bases and the J segment 4 bases; nucleotides outside the gene matches: 4. CDR1 and CDR2 (germline): SEHNR, FQNEAQ (reference sequence). The CDR3 has 15 amino acids. CDR3 loop: CASSFAGGRYNEQFF. CDR3 coding DNA: TGTGCCAGCAGCTTCGCGGGAGGGCGATACAATGAGCAGTTCTTC. The complete variable domain, with remaining parts taken from reference TRBV7-9 and TRBJ2-1, reads DTGVSQNPRHKITKRGQNVTFRCDPISEHNRLYWYRQTLGQGPEFLTYFQNEAQLEKSRLLSDRFSAERPKGSFSTLEIQRTEQGDSAMYLCASSFAGGRYNEQFFGPGTRLTVL.

This clone was counted a few times. The chain combines TRBV2 with TRBJ1-2, with no clear D. CDR1 is SNHLY and CDR2 is FYNNEI in the germline V gene. CDR3 size: 12 residues. Trimming stripped 7 bases from V and 4 bases from J, with 10 bases between. The DNA for the CDR3 is TGTGCCAGCAATCCGACGGGCTATGGCTACACCTTC. Encoded protein: CASNPTGYGYTF.

This clone has a handful of counts. V is TRBV29-1 and J is TRBJ2-5, with 11 bases that match TRBD2. Germline trimming cut 4 bases from V and 3 bases from J; bases unmatched to any gene: 25. The CDR3 runs 21 residues. In germline, CDR1 is SQVTM, CDR2 ANQGSEA. The CDR3 spells CSVVLAGGPFRPGNVEETQYF. As DNA, the CDR3 is TGCAGCGTTGTGTTAGCGGGAGGGCCCTTCCGGCCCGGCAACGTCGAAGAGACCCAGTACTTC.

The V call is TRBV29-1, the J call TRBJ2-7, with D perhaps matching TRBD1 (6 bases). Germline assignment: CDR1 SQVTM and CDR2 ANQGSEA. V gave up 6 bases and J gave up 3 bases, with 18 bases separating them. CDR3 size: 14 residues. CDR3 amino acids: CSVRRDIGSYEQYF. CDR3 bases: TGCAGCGTGCGCCGGGACATTGGGAGCTACGAGCAGTACTTC.

This clone appeared a few times. V and J are TRBV7-2 and TRBJ1-1; no firm D call. The CDR3 spans 15 residues. V was shortened by 0 bases and J by 1 base, with 9 bases between the two germline ends. CDR1 is SGHTA, CDR2 FQGNSA, per germline. The CDR3 reads CASSLAGNRNTEAFF. The CDR3 bases are TGTGCCAGCAGCTTAGCGGGAAACAGGAACACTGAAGCTTTCTTT.

CDR3 sequence reads: CASSARTGRDGYTF. The DNA of the CDR3 is TGTGCCAGCAGCGCACGTACAGGGAGGGATGGCTACACCTTC. The chain is built from TRBV5-4 and TRBJ1-2; TRBD1 might be the D (6 bases). Trimming removed 4 bases from V and 6 bases from J, with 16 bases in between. CDR1 is SGHNT and CDR2 is YYREEE in the germline V gene (reference sequence). The CDR3 sequence is 14 residues long. The whole variable domain, remainder taken from reference TRBV5-4 and TRBJ1-2, is ETGVTQSPTHLIKTRGQQVTLRCSSQSGHNTVSWYQQALGQGPQFIFQYYREEENGRGNFPPRFSGLQFPNYSSELNVNALELDDSALYLCASSARTGRDGYTFGSGTRLTVV.

The chain employs TRBV19 and TRBJ1-2; D is ambiguous. V was trimmed by 7 bases and J by 9 bases, leaving 21 bases between them. CDR3 length: 14 residues. The germline V gene encodes CDR1 LNHDA and CDR2 SQIVND (reference sequence). The chain's CDR3 is CASNPAWDKLSYTF. DNA for the CDR3: TGTGCCAGTAACCCGGCGTGGGATAAGTTGAGCTACACCTTC. Variable domain in full (rest from reference TRBV19 and TRBJ1-2): DGGITQSPKYLFRKEGQNVTLSCEQNLNHDAMYWYRQDPGQGLRLIYYSQIVNDFQKGDIAEGYSVSREKKESFPLTVTSAQKNPTAFYLCASNPAWDKLSYTFGSGTRLTVV.

This sequence joins TRBV10-3 and TRBJ1-1; D is perhaps TRBD1 (5 bases). Germline V CDR1 and CDR2: ENHRY, SYGVKD. The CDR3 runs 15 residues. The V end lost 2 bases, the J end lost 3 bases, and 13 bases lay between the germline ends. DNA of the CDR3: TGTGCCATCAGTGAGAAGCAGGGTCGATACACTGAAGCTTTCTTT. This encodes CAISEKQGRYTEAFF.

This chain connects TRBV5-1 to TRBJ1-2; no reliable D call. Germline assignment: CDR1 SGHRS and CDR2 YFSETQ. The CDR3 loop spans 13 amino acids. V was pared by 0 bases and J by 6 bases, with 9 bases between. The CDR3 DNA reads TGCGCCAGCAGCTTGGACCCCCTTAATGGCTACACCTTC. Its translation is CASSLDPLNGYTF.

This clone has a single count. CDR3 region: CSVEDKDRNQETQYF. The CDR3 DNA reads as TGCAGCGTTGAAGATAAGGACAGGAACCAAGAGACCCAGTACTTC. The chain has TRBV29-1 and TRBJ2-5; 7 positions agree with TRBD1. The V gene's germline CDR1 is SQVTM and CDR2 ANQGSEA. V lost 0 bases and J lost 0; bases outside the gene matches: 4. The CDR3 spans 15 residues.

The chain is built from TRBV14 and TRBJ2-4; 10 bases agree with TRBD1. The germline gives CDR1 SGHDN, CDR2 FVKESK. This CDR3 region has 20 residues. Germline trimming cut 4 bases from V and 4 bases from J; bases unmatched to any gene: 19. CDR3 residues: CASSPRTGTGVASRKNIQYF. The CDR3 DNA reads as TGTGCCAGCAGCCCACGCACCGGGACAGGGGTAGCGAGTAGGAAAAACATTCAGTACTTC. The full variable domain, its missing parts supplied by reference TRBV14 and TRBJ2-4, is EAGVTQFPSHSVIEKGQTVTLRCDPISGHDNLYWYRRVMGKEIKFLLHFVKESKQDESGMPNNRFLAERTGGTYSTLKVQPAELEDSGVYFCASSPRTGTGVASRKNIQYFGAGTRLSVL.